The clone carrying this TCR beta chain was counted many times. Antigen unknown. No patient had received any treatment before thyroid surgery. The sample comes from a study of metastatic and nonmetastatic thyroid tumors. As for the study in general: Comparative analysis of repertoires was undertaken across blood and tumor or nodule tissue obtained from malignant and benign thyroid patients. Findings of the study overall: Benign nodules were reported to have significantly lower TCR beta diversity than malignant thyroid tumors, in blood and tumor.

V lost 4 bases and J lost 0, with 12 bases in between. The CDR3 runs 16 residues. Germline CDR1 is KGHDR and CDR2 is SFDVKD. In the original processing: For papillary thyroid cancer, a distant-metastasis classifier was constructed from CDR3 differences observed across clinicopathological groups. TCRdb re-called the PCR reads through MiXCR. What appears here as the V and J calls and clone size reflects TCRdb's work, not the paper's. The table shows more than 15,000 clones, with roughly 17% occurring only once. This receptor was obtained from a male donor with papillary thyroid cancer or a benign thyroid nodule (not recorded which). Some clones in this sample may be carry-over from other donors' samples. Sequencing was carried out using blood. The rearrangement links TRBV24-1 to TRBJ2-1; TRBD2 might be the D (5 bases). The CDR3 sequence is CATSDSSKSSYNEQFF. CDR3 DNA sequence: TGTGCCACCAGTGACTCTAGCAAGAGCTCCTACAATGAGCAGTTCTTC.